This T cell receptor (beta chain) derives from a study of blood T cell repertoires in COVID-19. Study in general: The United States, Italy and Spain supplied acute and convalescent COVID-19 samples. PBMCs, B-cell-depleted T cells, or T cells were the source of the cDNA or gDNA that made up the material.

Sequencing used immunoSEQ multiplex PCR; TCRdb keeps in-frame clones, though not all of them. The data show under 450,000 clones, 87% seen once. Self-reported history from a screening survey and questionnaire set each donor's cohort. The CDR3 covers 14 residues. Germline V CDR1 and CDR2: KGHSH, LQKENI. Trimming took off 5 bases at V and 3 bases at J, with 10 bases between the two ends. This TCR was recovered from a man aged 25 to 45 who had recovered from COVID-19. The chain recombines TRBV18 with TRBJ1-4, with a possible D match to TRBD1 (6 bases). The source material was PBMCs or T cells enriched from blood (not recorded which). The CDR3 spells CASSSRQANEKLFF. DNA for the CDR3: TGTGCCAGCTCATCTCGACAGGCTAATGAAAAACTGTTTTTT.